The 27 T cell receptor beta chains listed next were all sequenced from one sample in a study of T-cell reconstitution after alpha-beta-depleted transplantation in children (dated by TCRdb to 2016 to 2018). The library was built by means of PCR. The sample was run on an Illumina HiSeq 2500. To normalize quantification of the TCRbeta repertoire, the TCR libraries were built with molecular barcoding that relied on unique molecular identifiers. TCRdb trimmed the raw reads at Q25, called clones with MiXCR and kept productive beta chains. Rows with one shared CDR3 protein collapse into an entry with the most common genes and DNA. Present in this sample are 750,000 to 950,000 distinct CDR3 sequences, about 15% of which were seen just once. About 4.6% of the sample goes to the ten largest clones. The treatment or condition label here, explained by the study, means: allogeneic hematopoietic cell transplantation with graft depleted of TCRalphabeta T cells and CD19 B cells.

The specimen was PBMCs, mostly from graft donor cells, collected 360 days after TCRalphabeta/CD19-depleted stem cell transplant. The receptor source for this set is a male patient under 18 who had a stem cell transplant for acute lymphoblastic leukemia, so the T cells may come from the graft donor.

This clonotype was seen ten or more times. This rearrangement joins TRBV5-1 to TRBJ2-7; weak D call: TRBD1 (6 bases). Germline CDR1 is SGHRS and CDR2 is YFSETQ. The CDR3 is made up of 15 amino acids. V dropped 0 bases and J dropped 3 bases, with 13 bases sitting between them. This CDR3 reads CASSLAAQGFYEQYF. DNA for the CDR3: TGCGCCAGCAGCTTGGCCGCGCAGGGGTTCTACGAGCAGTACTTC.

The chain is built from TRBV10-3 and TRBJ2-7, with D uncertain. The CDR3 covers 13 residues. V lost 3 bases to trimming and J lost 6 bases, with 12 bases between them. Germline V gene sequence: CDR1 ENHRY, CDR2 SYGVKD. The CDR3 loop reads CAISELRVSEQYF. The CDR3 DNA is TGTGCCATCAGTGAACTACGGGTCAGCGAGCAGTACTTC.

The J gene is TRBJ2-5, the V gene TRBV7-9; D possibly corresponds to TRBD2 (5 bases). The V gene's germline CDR1 is SEHNR and CDR2 FQNEAQ (reference sequence). This CDR3 spans 16 amino acids. Trimming removed 2 bases at V and 1 base at J, with 14 bases between. This chain's CDR3 is CASSLPRATIQETQYF. The CDR3 region has the DNA TGTGCCAGCAGCTTACCGAGGGCTACCATCCAAGAGACCCAGTACTTC.

This clonotype was seen only a few times. The CDR3 protein is CSVEGTLGDNEQFF. The CDR3 coding sequence is TGCAGCGTTGAAGGGACTTTGGGGGACAATGAGCAGTTCTTC. The chain carries TRBV29-1 and TRBJ2-1, with D perhaps being TRBD1 or TRBD2 (5 bases each). V was shortened by 1 base and J by 5 bases, with 12 bases between the two germline ends. This CDR3 has 14 residues. The V gene's germline CDR1 is SQVTM and CDR2 ANQGSEA.

There are many counts of this clonotype. The chain recombines TRBV12-3 or TRBV12-4 with TRBJ2-2, with D possibly matching TRBD2 (5 bases). V dropped 3 bases and J dropped 2 bases, with 10 bases sitting between them. This CDR3 region has 15 residues. DNA for the CDR3: TGTGCCAGCAGTTTTCGGACTCCTAACACCGGGGAGCTGTTTTTT. Translation gives CASSFRTPNTGELFF.

This clonotype came up many times. J is TRBJ2-5 and V is TRBV12-3 or TRBV12-4; 7 nucleotides align to TRBD2. V shed 3 bases, J shed 3 bases, and the junction held 7 bases outside the gene matches. The CDR3 runs to 15 residues. The CDR3, as DNA: TGTGCCAGCAGTTTGAGGTCTAGCGGAAAAGAGACCCAGTACTTC. Translated: CASSLRSSGKETQYF.

The chain carries TRBV7-6 and TRBJ2-7; D unresolved. The length of the CDR3 is 9 residues. The V and J ends lost 8 bases and 4 bases respectively, with 3 bases between them. The germline CDR1 and CDR2 sequences are SGHVS and FNYEAQ. CDR3 in amino acids: CASHYEQYF. DNA for the CDR3: TGTGCCAGCCATTACGAGCAGTACTTC.

The chain employs TRBV15 and TRBJ2-2, with D perhaps matching TRBD1 (6 bases). The length of the CDR3 is 13 residues. Trimming pared 4 bases from V and 7 bases from J, leaving 10 bases between. In germline, CDR1 is LNHNV, CDR2 YYDKDF (reference sequence). In DNA form, the CDR3 reads TGTGCCACCAGCACTACAGGGTTCGGGGAGCTGTTTTTT. It codes for CATSTTGFGELFF.

This clonotype was seen only a few times. The chain couples TRBV3-1 to TRBJ1-6; D is unresolved. Trimming cost V 2 bases and J 9 bases, with 17 bases left between them. Germline V CDR1 and CDR2: LGHDT, YNNKEL (reference sequence). This CDR3 region has 16 residues. DNA for the CDR3: TGTGCCAGCAGCCAATCTTGGACCCCTGGGGTTTCACCCCTCCACTTT. This sequence encodes CASSQSWTPGVSPLHF.

This chain links TRBV7-3 with TRBJ2-3, with TRBD2 matching over 12 bases. The germline V gene encodes CDR1 SGHTA and CDR2 FQGTGA. Trimming cost V 3 bases and J 5 bases; bases outside gene matches: 9. This CDR3 region has 17 residues. CDR3 sequence: CASSFLLLAGGGDTQYF. CDR3 coding DNA: TGTGCCAGCAGCTTTCTACTACTAGCGGGAGGAGGAGATACGCAGTATTTT.

This clonotype was observed once. The chain joins TRBV12-3 or TRBV12-4 to TRBJ2-1, with 10 nucleotides matching TRBD2. The CDR3 totals 15 residues. Trimming removed 6 bases from V and 8 bases from J; junction bases left unmatched: 10. The chain's CDR3 is CASSFLAGVGDEQFF. In DNA, the CDR3 is TGTGCCAGCAGCTTTCTAGCGGGAGTCGGGGATGAGCAGTTCTTC.

The chain combines TRBV7-3 with TRBJ2-3, with D possibly being TRBD1 or TRBD2 (5 bases each). This CDR3 has 16 residues. Trimming took 5 bases from V and 2 from J, leaving 17 bases between them. CDR1 SGHTA and CDR2 FQGTGA come from the germline V gene. The CDR3 protein is CASSKPRDHPTDTQYF. CDR3 bases: TGTGCCAGCAGCAAACCTAGGGACCATCCCACAGATACGCAGTATTTT.

This clonotype was counted a few times. CDR3 nucleotides: TGTGCCAGCAGCGTAAGTAGTAGGGACGAGCAGTACTTC. Protein sequence: CASSVSSRDEQYF. The chain employs TRBV9 and TRBJ2-7, with D unresolved. Between the trimmed V and J ends, which lost 1 base and 5 bases, there was a span of 10 bases. CDR1 is SGDLS and CDR2 is YYNGEE in the germline V gene. The CDR3 runs to 13 residues.

The table lists this clonotype with a few counts. The chain uses TRBV20-1 and TRBJ2-7, with TRBD1 identical over 7 bases. Losses at the gene ends were 5 bases for V and 0 bases for J; bases not matched to a gene: 7. The germline CDR1 and CDR2 sequences are DFQATT and SNEGSKA (reference sequence). CDR3 size: 14 residues. Written as DNA, the CDR3 is TGCAGTGCTGAGGAGACAGGGAGCTCCTACGAGCAGTACTTC. Its protein product is CSAEETGSSYEQYF.

This clonotype was counted many times. This chain uses TRBV29-1 with TRBJ1-1, with D tentatively TRBD1 (6 bases). Germline V gene sequence: CDR1 SQVTM, CDR2 ANQGSEA. With 4 bases removed from V and 4 bases from J, the gap between germline ends came to 10 bases. The CDR3 is 12 amino acids. The CDR3 DNA sequence: TGCAGCGTTGGCAGGGGCGGCACTGAAGCTTTCTTT. Protein sequence: CSVGRGGTEAFF.

The J gene is TRBJ2-3, the V gene TRBV6-1; D unresolved. CDR3 size: 15 residues. V dropped 2 bases and J dropped 2 bases, with 11 bases sitting between them. Per the germline V gene, CDR1 is MNHNS and CDR2 is SASEGT. The CDR3 reads CASSEFLGTTDTQYF. CDR3 DNA sequence: TGTGCCAGCAGTGAATTTCTAGGAACCACAGATACGCAGTATTTT.

This clonotype has only a few counts. The rearrangement uses TRBV12-3 or TRBV12-4 and TRBJ2-6; D is undetermined. V was cut by 4 bases and J by 0 bases, with 10 bases left in between. This CDR3 has 16 residues. CDR3 sequence (DNA): TGTGCCAGCAGTTCAGGACGATTCTCTGGGGCCAACGTCCTGACTTTC. This encodes CASSSGRFSGANVLTF.

The chain couples TRBV27 to TRBJ2-1, with 10 positions matching TRBD2. This CDR3 has 16 amino acids. Trimming at V came to 4 bases and at J to 9 bases, leaving 12 bases not matched to a gene. CDR1 MNHEY and CDR2 SMNVEV come from the germline V gene (reference sequence). The CDR3 loop is CASSWSGRALYAEQFF. The DNA for the CDR3 is TGTGCCAGCAGTTGGAGCGGGAGGGCCCTCTACGCTGAGCAGTTCTTC.

The chain joins TRBV5-1 to TRBJ2-3; no definite D call. CDR3 length: 14 amino acids. The V gene lost 5 bases and the J gene lost 4 bases, with 14 bases spanning the gap. Germline V gives CDR1 SGHRS, CDR2 YFSETQ. CDR3 nucleotide sequence: TGCGCCAGCAGTCAGAAGCCGGACCCAGATACGCAGTATTTT. Its protein is CASSQKPDPDTQYF.

V is TRBV20-1 and J is TRBJ2-3; 10 bases align to TRBD2. The V and J ends lost 1 base and 5 bases, in that order; junction bases with no gene match: 9. The V gene's germline CDR1 is DFQATT and CDR2 SNEGSKA (reference sequence). CDR3 length: 16 amino acids. DNA for the CDR3: TGCAGTGCTAGAGGACCTAGCGGGAGAGGCATAGATACGCAGTATTTT. This encodes CSARGPSGRGIDTQYF.

As to this clonotype: At one end, the junction sequence differs from germline, possibly due to a read error. The chain is built from TRBV7-2 and TRBJ2-1, with D tentatively TRBD2 (5 bases). This CDR3 spans 14 amino acids. From germline, CDR1 is SGHTA and CDR2 FQGNSA. CDR3 sequence (DNA): TGTGCCAGCGGCCCGGAGCGGACTTACAATGAGCAGTCCTTC. Translation: CASGPERTYNEQSF.

The chain employs TRBV3-1 and TRBJ2-2, with 9 bases matching TRBD2. The CDR3 has 17 amino acids. After removal of 0 bases from V and 4 bases from J, the junction contained 6 bases not matched to a gene. Per germline, CDR1 LGHDT and CDR2 YNNKEL (reference sequence). The CDR3 bases are TGTGCCAGCAGCCAAGATGTGGCGGGAGGGAGCACCGGGGAGCTGTTTTTT. Protein sequence: CASSQDVAGGSTGELFF. The entire variable domain, with the rest obtained from reference TRBV3-1 and TRBJ2-2, is as follows: DTAVSQTPKYLVTQMGNDKSIKCEQNLGHDTMYWYKQDSKKFLKIMFSYNNKELIINETVPNRFSPKSPDKAHLNLHINSLELGDSAVYFCASSQDVAGGSTGELFFGEGSRLTVL.

This clonotype turned up a few times. The rearrangement joins TRBV10-3 to TRBJ2-7, with TRBD2 matching 7 bases. Trimming at V came to 0 bases and at J to 4 bases, leaving 6 bases not matched to a gene. The CDR3 loop spans 15 amino acids. Germline V gene sequence: CDR1 ENHRY, CDR2 SYGVKD. The CDR3 region is CAISESERGRYEQYF. CDR3 bases: TGTGCCATCAGTGAGTCTGAGCGGGGTCGGTACGAGCAGTACTTC.

This clonotype was seen at least ten times. The chain uses TRBV20-1 and TRBJ1-2, with TRBD1 matching 7 bases. The V and J ends lost 3 bases and 4 bases, in that order; junction bases with no gene match: 8. The germline CDR1 and CDR2 sequences are DFQATT and SNEGSKA (reference sequence). The CDR3 is 14 residues long. DNA of the CDR3: TGCAGTGCTAGGGATAACAGGGGTCTCTATGGCTACACCTTC. Translation gives CSARDNRGLYGYTF.

The V call is TRBV12-3 or TRBV12-4, the J call TRBJ2-2; D possibly corresponds to TRBD2 (6 bases). Trimming stripped 6 bases from V and 12 bases from J, with 17 bases between. CDR3 length: 13 residues. CDR3 DNA sequence: TGTGCCAGCAGGACCTGGACGGAGGGGAAGCTGTTTTTT. It codes for CASRTWTEGKLFF.

The chain links TRBV9 to TRBJ2-5; TRBD1 aligns across 8 bases. The ends lost 4 bases at V and 4 bases at J; junction bases unmatched: 6. Per germline, CDR1 SGDLS and CDR2 YYNGEE. The CDR3 covers 14 residues. This chain's CDR3 is CASSPGGTVETQYF. CDR3 bases: TGTGCCAGCAGCCCAGGGGGCACTGTAGAGACCCAGTACTTC.

Remarks on this clonotype: The junction departs from the called germline gene at one end, perhaps through a read error. The rearrangement uses TRBV3-1 and TRBJ2-7; D remains unclear. CDR1 is LGHDT and CDR2 is YNNKEL in the germline V gene (reference sequence). This CDR3 spans 15 amino acids. The chain's CDR3 is CATSQDPRPSYEQYF. In DNA, the CDR3 is TGTGCCACCAGCCAAGACCCGCGCCCCTCCTACGAGCAGTACTTC.